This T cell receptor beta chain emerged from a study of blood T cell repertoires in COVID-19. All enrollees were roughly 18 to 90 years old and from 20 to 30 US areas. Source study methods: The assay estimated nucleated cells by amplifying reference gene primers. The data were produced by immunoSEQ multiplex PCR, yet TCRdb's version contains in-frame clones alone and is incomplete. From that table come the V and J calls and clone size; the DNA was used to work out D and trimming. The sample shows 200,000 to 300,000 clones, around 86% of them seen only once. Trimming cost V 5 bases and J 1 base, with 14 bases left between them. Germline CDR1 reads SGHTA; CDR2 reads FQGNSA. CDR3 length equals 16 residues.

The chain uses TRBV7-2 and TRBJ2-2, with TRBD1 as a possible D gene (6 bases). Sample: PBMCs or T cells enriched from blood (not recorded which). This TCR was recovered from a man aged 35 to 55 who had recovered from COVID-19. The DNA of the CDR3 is TGTGCCAGCAGCCCCGGGATACAGGGGAACACCGGGGAGCTGTTTTTT. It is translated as CASSPGIQGNTGELFF.